The T cell receptor (beta chain) described here comes from a study of cytomegalovirus exposure and HLA in healthy donors. The study's findings and limits: Follow-up analysis seemed to connect common viral pathogens with several of the most significant clusters identified. Presence/absence analyses took donor sequencing depth as roughly uniform.

With respect to this clone: Its antigen remains unknown.

The CDR3 consists of 13 residues. Deletions cut 4 bases from V and 9 bases from J, with 10 bases between. The germline gives CDR1 SGHAT, CDR2 FQNNGV. This PCR relied on a set of 60 Vbeta primers and 13 Jbeta primers. TCRdb's copy holds only in-frame clones and misses some; the assay was immunoSEQ multiplex PCR. The data show some 160,000 clones, about 70% seen once. The sequence was obtained from a man aged 55-75 years in good health and CMV-seronegative. The rearrangement joins TRBV11-2 to TRBJ1-6; D may be TRBD1 (5 bases). The specimen sequenced was PBMCs. CDR3 residues: CASSSPGVSPLHF. The CDR3 coding sequence is TGTGCCAGCAGCTCCCCGGGGGTTTCACCCCTCCACTTT.